This T cell receptor beta chain was captured by sequencing in a study of blood T cell repertoires in COVID-19. The overall study: Donors in the United States, Italy and Spain gave samples during acute or convalescent COVID-19.

The CDR3 spans 13 residues. Germline loops: CDR1 LGHNA, CDR2 YSLEER. Trimming pared 0 bases from V and 3 bases from J, leaving 6 bases between. In the case of this clone: The sample holds other DNA sequences that translate to the same CDR3.

Per the study methods: Researchers report that nucleated cell counts were estimated from reference gene primer amplification. The table came from immunoSEQ multiplex PCR; TCRdb's copy has only in-frame clones and leaves some out. That table gives V, J and clone size, and the DNA gave D and trimming. Found here are roughly 410,000 clones, around 92% of them singletons; the top ten hold roughly 1.2%. Sequenced: peripheral blood. V gene TRBV4-3 combines with J gene TRBJ2-7; D is undetermined. This TCR was sampled from a man aged 40-50 years with acute or convalescent COVID-19. CDR3 in DNA: TGCGCCAGCAGCCAAGATCGCAGCTACGAGCAGTACTTC. Its translation: CASSQDRSYEQYF.